Below are 28 T cell receptor beta chains sequenced from a single sample in a study of blood T cell repertoires in COVID-19. Here immunoSEQ multiplex PCR was the method, and the copy in TCRdb shows in-frame clones only, minus some. The repertoire has about 160,000 clones, 85% of them found once; the top ten carry 3% to 3.5%. Sequencing input: peripheral blood. All receptors derive from a human donor with acute or convalescent COVID-19. The donor label of this sample is uncertain.

The chain uses TRBV9 and TRBJ2-3; D uncertain. The CDR3 consists of 14 residues. CDR1 is SGDLS, CDR2 YYNGEE, per germline. V gave up 4 bases and J gave up 0 bases, with 9 bases separating them. The CDR3: CASSSSPSTDTQYF. The CDR3 DNA reads TGTGCCAGCAGCTCTAGTCCTAGCACAGATACGCAGTATTTT.

In this sample, this clone turned up once. This chain connects TRBV14 to TRBJ2-2; 8 positions agree with TRBD1. J lost 6 bases, V lost 0 bases, and 6 bases had no gene match. This CDR3 is built from 16 residues. Germline lookup yields CDR1 SGHDN and CDR2 FVKESK. The CDR3 spells CASSQDGGQVPGELFF. For the CDR3, the DNA is TGTGCCAGCAGCCAAGATGGGGGACAGGTGCCCGGGGAGCTGTTTTTT.

The chain recombines TRBV19 with TRBJ1-3; 7 bases align to TRBD1. Germline V gene sequence: CDR1 LNHDA, CDR2 SQIVND (reference sequence). V trimming: 3 bases; J trimming: 0 bases; junction bases outside the gene matches: 11. The CDR3 covers 18 residues. CDR3 DNA sequence: TGTGCCAGTAGTATCCGTCTTACAGGGGCCAACTCTGGAAACACCATATATTTT. Residues: CASSIRLTGANSGNTIYF.

V gene TRBV7-9 combines with J gene TRBJ1-1, with 7 positions matching TRBD1. The CDR3 covers 15 residues. V trimming: 4 bases; J trimming: 0 bases; junction bases outside the gene matches: 5. Germline CDR1 SEHNR, CDR2 FQNEAQ (reference sequence). CDR3 region: CASSSRTGLNTEAFF. CDR3 DNA sequence: TGTGCCAGCAGCTCACGGACAGGTTTGAACACTGAAGCTTTCTTT. Full variable domain (rest looked up from reference TRBV7-9 and TRBJ1-1): DTGVSQNPRHKITKRGQNVTFRCDPISEHNRLYWYRQTLGQGPEFLTYFQNEAQLEKSRLLSDRFSAERPKGSFSTLEIQRTEQGDSAMYLCASSSRTGLNTEAFFGQGTRLTVV.

This clone was found once. The rearrangement links TRBV29-1 to TRBJ2-6; tentatively, D is TRBD1 (6 bases). Germline V gene sequence: CDR1 SQVTM, CDR2 ANQGSEA. V gave up 3 bases and J gave up 0 bases, with 12 bases separating them. The CDR3 covers 16 residues. The CDR3 DNA is TGCAGCGTTGAGGACAGTCAGCGCTCTGGGGCCAACGTCCTGACTTTC. This codes for CSVEDSQRSGANVLTF.

V gene TRBV5-1 combines with J gene TRBJ2-1, with a possible D match to TRBD2 (5 bases). V lost 4 bases and J 3 bases, leaving 20 bases between the germline ends. Germline values: CDR1 SGHRS, CDR2 YFSETQ. The CDR3 length is 17 residues. The CDR3 is CASSQGSATIYYNEQFF. As DNA, the CDR3 is TGCGCCAGCAGCCAAGGGAGCGCCACGATATACTACAATGAGCAGTTCTTC. Variable domain in full (rest from reference TRBV5-1 and TRBJ2-1): KAGVTQTPRYLIKTRGQQVTLSCSPISGHRSVSWYQQTPGQGLQFLFEYFSETQRNKGNFPGRFSGRQFSNSRSEMNVSTLELGDSALYLCASSQGSATIYYNEQFFGPGTRLTVL.

The rearrangement uses TRBV5-8 and TRBJ1-5; no reliable D call. Germline-derived CDR1 and CDR2 are SGHTS and YDEGEE. The CDR3 covers 16 residues. With 3 bases removed from V and 11 bases from J, the gap between germline ends came to 24 bases. CDR3 sequence: CASSSTAVDFLSSQHF. The DNA for the CDR3 is TGTGCCAGCAGCTCGACCGCGGTAGATTTCCTTTCGTCCCAGCATTTT.

This chain joins TRBV19 and TRBJ2-2; no clear D. This CDR3 is 14 amino acids long. CDR1 is LNHDA, CDR2 SQIVND, per germline (reference sequence). V lost 7 bases, J lost 1 base, and 10 bases lay in between. CDR3 coding DNA: TGTGCCAGTACCACCTATGTGAACACCGGGGAGCTGTTTTTT. It specifies CASTTYVNTGELFF.

The J gene is TRBJ2-4, the V gene TRBV11-2; 7 bases are a match to TRBD1. The CDR3 covers 18 residues. CDR1 and CDR2 (germline): SGHAT, FQNNGV. V lost 5 bases, J lost 0 bases, and 13 bases stayed unmatched. DNA for the CDR3: TGTGCCAGCAGCGGGGGATCCGGGACAGACATAGCCAAAAACATTCAGTACTTC. The encoded protein is CASSGGSGTDIAKNIQYF.

The chain joins TRBV6-5 to TRBJ2-7; 8 nucleotides agree with TRBD1. Germline CDR1 reads MNHEY; CDR2 reads SVGAGI. V lost 7 bases, J lost 0 bases, and 5 bases stayed unmatched. This CDR3 comprises 14 residues. CDR3 residues: CASTWDRRSYEQYF. The CDR3 DNA reads as TGTGCCAGCACCTGGGACAGGCGCTCCTACGAGCAGTACTTC.

The rearrangement joins TRBV18 to TRBJ2-1; 7 bases line up with TRBD2. The CDR3 has 20 residues. J gave up 0 bases and V 1 base, and 15 bases lay outside the gene matches. Germline CDR1 and CDR2: KGHSH and LQKENI. The CDR3 nucleotides are TGTGCCAGCTCACCACGCCTTACAGCGGGGCCCATTAGCTCCTACAATGAGCAGTTCTTC. Residues: CASSPRLTAGPISSYNEQFF.

The chain carries TRBV27 and TRBJ1-4; the match to TRBD1 covers 11 bases. Germline lookup yields CDR1 MNHEY and CDR2 SMNVEV (reference sequence). With V trimmed by 5 bases and J by 7 bases, 12 bases remained unmatched. The CDR3 length is 17 residues. Here the CDR3 reads CASSKMGQGVFGEKLFF. CDR3 coding DNA: TGTGCCAGCAGTAAAATGGGACAGGGGGTTTTTGGTGAAAAACTGTTTTTT.

The chain is built from TRBV6-6 and TRBJ2-1; TRBD2 agrees at 11 bases. Germline V CDR1 and CDR2: MNHNY, SVGAGI (reference sequence). The ends lost 5 bases at V and 3 bases at J; junction bases unmatched: 3. This CDR3 is built from 15 residues. The CDR3 sequence is CASSPGTSGYNEQFF. The CDR3, as DNA: TGTGCCAGCAGTCCCGGGACTAGCGGCTACAATGAGCAGTTCTTC.

The rearrangement links TRBV6-5 to TRBJ1-3, with D unclear. CDR1 is MNHEY, CDR2 SVGAGI, per germline. Trimming cost V 7 bases and J 4 bases, with 11 bases left between them. The CDR3 totals 13 residues. CDR3 coding DNA: TGTGCCAGCAAGGAGGGCAGGGGAAACACCATATATTTT. It codes for CASKEGRGNTIYF.

This rearrangement joins TRBV11-2 to TRBJ1-1, with TRBD1 matching 7 bases. This CDR3 comprises 15 residues. Per the germline V gene, CDR1 is SGHAT and CDR2 is FQNNGV. After removal of 0 bases from V and 2 bases from J, the junction contained 3 bases not matched to a gene. CDR3 loop: CASSLEQGRNTEAFF. CDR3 DNA sequence: TGTGCCAGCAGCTTAGAACAGGGGCGCAACACTGAAGCTTTCTTT.

The rearrangement links TRBV6-2 or TRBV6-3 to TRBJ1-6, with 7 bases that match TRBD1. V trimming: 6 bases; J trimming: 10 bases; junction bases outside the gene matches: 9. Germline CDR1 reads MNHEY; CDR2 reads SVGEGT. The CDR3 consists of 14 residues. The CDR3 DNA is TGTGCCAGCAGCTCCACAGGGGTCAGATCACCCCTCCACTTT. Protein: CASSSTGVRSPLHF.

The chain combines TRBV2 with TRBJ2-1, with unresolved D. From germline, CDR1 is SNHLY and CDR2 FYNNEI. This CDR3 has 11 amino acids. The V and J ends lost 4 bases and 12 bases respectively, with 10 bases between them. CDR3 sequence reads: CASSVLPLQFF. The CDR3 DNA reads TGTGCCAGCAGTGTTCTCCCTCTGCAGTTCTTC.

The gene calls are TRBV19 and TRBJ2-7; D is possibly TRBD1 (6 bases). Germline values: CDR1 LNHDA, CDR2 SQIVND (reference sequence). Trimming took 7 bases from V and 5 from J, leaving 21 bases between them. CDR3 length: 15 amino acids. As DNA, the CDR3 is TGTGCCAGTAAATCGTCGACAGGCTGGGGTCACGAGCAGTACTTC. It specifies CASKSSTGWGHEQYF.

J is TRBJ1-4 and V is TRBV27; TRBD1 might be the D (5 bases). V lost 1 base and J 4 bases, leaving 7 bases between the germline ends. This CDR3 region has 14 residues. Per the germline V gene, CDR1 is MNHEY and CDR2 is SMNVEV (reference sequence). CDR3 residues: CASSLWGDNEKLFF. Here the CDR3 DNA reads TGTGCCAGCAGTTTATGGGGGGATAATGAAAAACTGTTTTTT. Combining the CDR3 with reference TRBV27 and TRBJ1-4 gives the whole variable domain EAQVTQNPRYLITVTGKKLTVTCSQNMNHEYMSWYRQDPGLGLRQIYYSMNVEVTDKGDVPEGYKVSRKEKRNFPLILESPSPNQTSLYFCASSLWGDNEKLFFGSGTQLSVL.

This chain connects TRBV28 to TRBJ1-2; TRBD1 might be the D (6 bases). The CDR3 loop spans 12 amino acids. Trimming removed 5 bases at V and 5 bases at J, with 9 bases between. Germline assignment: CDR1 MDHEN and CDR2 SYDVKM. CDR3 amino acids: CASSIQGYGYTF. DNA for the CDR3: TGTGCCAGCAGTATTCAGGGGTATGGCTACACCTTC.

This clone was seen only once. The chain links TRBV4-1 to TRBJ1-4, with 7 bases fitting TRBD1. J was trimmed by 3 bases and V by 4 bases; bases with no gene match: 8. CDR3 length: 16 amino acids. CDR1 and CDR2 (germline): MGHRA, YSYEKL. CDR3 DNA sequence: TGCGCCAGCAGCCTACAGGGGACCAGGGCTAATGAAAAACTGTTTTTT. Translating it yields CASSLQGTRANEKLFF.

This chain links TRBV19 with TRBJ1-5; a weak D match, TRBD1 (6 bases). The CDR3 covers 13 residues. CDR1 is LNHDA, CDR2 SQIVND, per germline (reference sequence). V lost 8 bases and J lost 6, with 14 bases in between. This CDR3 is CASAQQGRQPQHF. In DNA, the CDR3 is TGTGCCAGTGCCCAACAGGGACGTCAGCCCCAGCATTTT.

The chain recombines TRBV4-3 with TRBJ2-7; TRBD2 matches at 9 bases. CDR1 and CDR2 (germline): LGHNA, YSLEER. Trimming at V came to 1 base and at J to 4 bases, leaving 8 bases not matched to a gene. The CDR3 has 16 residues. For the CDR3, the DNA is TGCGCCAGCAGCCAAGGGAAGCGGGGGGCACCATACGAGCAGTACTTC. Translated, it gives CASSQGKRGAPYEQYF.

The chain carries TRBV5-4 and TRBJ1-1; D is possibly TRBD1 (6 bases). V was cut by 2 bases and J by 6 bases, with 17 bases left in between. The CDR3 length is 15 residues. Germline CDR1 SGHNT, CDR2 YYREEE (reference sequence). For the CDR3, the DNA is TGTGCCAGCAGCTTTAAGCCGGGGGGCATCGCTGAAGCTTTCTTT. It encodes CASSFKPGGIAEAFF. The complete variable domain, with remaining parts taken from reference TRBV5-4 and TRBJ1-1, reads ETGVTQSPTHLIKTRGQQVTLRCSSQSGHNTVSWYQQALGQGPQFIFQYYREEENGRGNFPPRFSGLQFPNYSSELNVNALELDDSALYLCASSFKPGGIAEAFFGQGTRLTVV.

The chain carries TRBV7-9 and TRBJ1-3; D may be TRBD1 (6 bases). V dropped 4 bases and J dropped 2 bases, with 9 bases sitting between them. The germline gives CDR1 SEHNR, CDR2 FQNEAQ (reference sequence). This CDR3 is built from 14 residues. The CDR3 region has the DNA TGTGCCAGCAGCTCCCGGACAGCTGGAAACACCATATATTTT. This gives the protein CASSSRTAGNTIYF.

The J gene is TRBJ2-4, the V gene TRBV11-3; 8 bases match TRBD1. The CDR3 covers 14 residues. The germline gives CDR1 SGHNT, CDR2 YENEEA. With V trimmed by 5 bases and J by 9 bases, 9 bases remained unmatched. Written as DNA, the CDR3 is TGTGCCAGCAGCCCGCGACAGGGGATCATCATTCAGTACTTC. This encodes CASSPRQGIIIQYF.

The CDR3 spells CAWTGTPNQPQHF. The CDR3 DNA follows: TGTGCCTGGACCGGGACACCTAATCAGCCCCAGCATTTT. The chain links TRBV30 to TRBJ1-5, with D perhaps TRBD1 (6 bases). The CDR3 sequence is 13 residues long. Trimming pared 4 bases from V and 4 bases from J, leaving 11 bases between. CDR1 and CDR2 (germline): GTSNPN, SVGIG (reference sequence).

The chain joins TRBV20-1 to TRBJ1-6; D may be TRBD1 (5 bases). CDR3 length equals 14 residues. V was clipped by 3 bases and J by 11 bases, with 17 bases between them. CDR1 is DFQATT, CDR2 SNEGSKA, per germline (reference sequence). The CDR3 protein is CSASKGSAGTPLHF. The CDR3, as DNA: TGCAGTGCTAGTAAGGGGAGCGCGGGAACACCCCTCCACTTT.